The T cell receptor beta chain under discussion was sequenced for a study of cytomegalovirus exposure and HLA in healthy donors. Study as a whole: According to later analysis, the same platform produced the 120 validation and about 630 first-cohort repertoires. Whole-study findings and limits: Through in vitro validation, a few CMV-associated chains were shown to be specific for CMV antigens. Researchers catalogued roughly 150 TCR beta chains as cytomegalovirus-associated.

Generated by immunoSEQ multiplex PCR, the TCRdb table keeps only in-frame clones and is missing some. The sample includes approximately 65,000 clones, approximately 94% of them seen just once. For this clone: Antigen: not known.

V was pared by 8 bases and J by 4 bases, with 14 bases between. The CDR3 totals 13 residues. Per germline, CDR1 ENHRY and CDR2 SYGVKD. The TCR sequence derives from a woman between 18 and 30 years old in good health and CMV-seronegative. Sequencing was performed on PBMCs. The V gene is TRBV10-3, the J gene TRBJ1-2, with D unclear. The CDR3 DNA reads TGTGCCATCTTGAAGGAGAGCTCCTATGGCTACACCTTC. It yields the protein CAILKESSYGYTF.